The 13 T cell receptor beta chains below were found in one sample sequenced in a study of shared clonotypes between healthy human individuals. The table came from immunoSEQ multiplex PCR; TCRdb's copy has only in-frame clones and leaves some out. The table records roughly 2.4 million clones, around 95% of them present only once. Sequencing was carried out using naive CD4+ T cells sorted from blood. Specified subset: CD45RA+ positively selected. These receptors were collected from a man aged 18 to 35 in good health.

This clone was counted once. The chain employs TRBV2 and TRBJ1-2; 9 bases align to TRBD1. V gave up 7 bases and J gave up 7 bases; unmatched junction bases: 13. CDR1 and CDR2 (germline): SNHLY, FYNNEI. The CDR3 contains 15 residues. CDR3 loop: CASTLSPTGGGGYTF. The CDR3 nucleotides read TGTGCCAGCACCCTAAGCCCGACAGGGGGTGGTGGCTACACCTTC.

The V and J genes are TRBV29-1 and TRBJ1-2; tentative D call: TRBD1 (5 bases). CDR1 SQVTM and CDR2 ANQGSEA come from the germline V gene. Trimming took off 6 bases at V and 1 base at J, with 9 bases between the two ends. The CDR3 contains 12 residues. The DNA for the CDR3 is TGCAGCGTGAGTCAGGGTAACTATGGCTACACCTTC. It yields the protein CSVSQGNYGYTF.

Of note for this clone: Different DNA sequences within this sample yield the same CDR3. The chain recombines TRBV18 with TRBJ2-7; D not resolved. The V gene's germline CDR1 is KGHSH and CDR2 LQKENI. V gave up 3 bases and J gave up 0 bases, with 3 bases separating them. CDR3 length: 12 residues. The DNA for the CDR3 is TGTGCCAGCTCACCGGCCTCCTACGAGCAGTACTTC. Its translation is CASSPASYEQYF.

This chain connects TRBV18 to TRBJ2-5; D assignment may be TRBD1 or TRBD2 (6 bases each). The ends were cut back, 0 bases at V and 5 bases at J, with 22 bases in the middle. Germline lookup yields CDR1 KGHSH and CDR2 LQKENI. The CDR3 has 18 amino acids. The CDR3 region is CASSPPSYRVIGGETQYF. In nucleotides, the CDR3 is TGTGCCAGCTCACCACCGAGTTACAGGGTAATTGGAGGGGAGACCCAGTACTTC.

The chain joins TRBV25-1 to TRBJ2-7, with TRBD1 matching 11 bases. Germline trimming cut 6 bases from V and 4 bases from J; bases unmatched to any gene: 5. CDR3 size: 14 residues. Germline V gene sequence: CDR1 MGHDK, CDR2 SYGVNS. Here the CDR3 DNA reads TGTGCCAGCAGGGGGGACAGGGGGTTATACGAGCAGTACTTC. Its protein is CASRGDRGLYEQYF.

The chain has TRBV5-1 and TRBJ1-5; the D gene is possibly TRBD1 (6 bases). CDR3 length: 13 residues. The V end lost 1 base, the J end lost 9 bases, and 11 bases lay between the germline ends. CDR1 is SGHRS, CDR2 YFSETQ, per germline. In DNA form, the CDR3 reads TGCGCCAGCAGCTTGTATGAGGGGGGGCCCCAGCATTTT. Amino acid sequence: CASSLYEGGPQHF.

This chain connects TRBV6-1 to TRBJ2-4, with D perhaps TRBD1 (5 bases). Between the trimmed V and J ends, which lost 0 bases and 8 bases, there was a span of 11 bases. Germline values: CDR1 MNHNS, CDR2 SASEGT. The CDR3 totals 14 residues. The CDR3, as DNA: TGTGCCAGCAGTGAAGCGCGTCTCAGGGACATTCAGTACTTC. This encodes CASSEARLRDIQYF.

The rearrangement uses TRBV11-2 and TRBJ2-5, with TRBD1 identical over 9 bases. V dropped 1 base and J dropped 5; count of bases not matched to a gene: 5. The CDR3 loop spans 15 amino acids. The germline V gene encodes CDR1 SGHAT and CDR2 FQNNGV. The CDR3 here is CASSLATGGWETQYF. Here the CDR3 DNA reads TGTGCCAGCAGCTTAGCCACAGGGGGCTGGGAGACCCAGTACTTC.

V gene TRBV10-2 combines with J gene TRBJ2-5; 10 positions agree with TRBD2. Germline CDR1 and CDR2: WSHSY and SAAADI. Losses at the gene ends were 4 bases for V and 2 bases for J; bases not matched to a gene: 1. This CDR3 region has 14 residues. CDR3 amino acids: CASSVSGGQETQYF. The CDR3 DNA is TGCGCCAGCAGTGTTAGCGGGGGGCAAGAGACCCAGTACTTC.

This chain links TRBV18 with TRBJ2-5, with D hard to call. CDR3 length: 13 residues. Germline V gene lookup returns CDR1 KGHSH and CDR2 LQKENI. V lost 3 bases to trimming and J lost 5 bases, with 10 bases between them. The CDR3 protein is CASSPSASETQYF. The CDR3 nucleotides read TGTGCCAGCTCACCGTCCGCGTCGGAGACCCAGTACTTC.

As concerns this clone: This specimen includes other DNA sequences encoding the same CDR3. This chain links TRBV25-1 with TRBJ1-2, with D unresolved. The germline gives CDR1 MGHDK, CDR2 SYGVNS. The V end lost 1 base, the J end lost 4 bases, and 4 bases lay between the germline ends. CDR3 length equals 12 residues. The CDR3 bases are TGTGCCAGCAGTGAATTTAGCTATGGCTACACCTTC. This gives the protein CASSEFSYGYTF.

The chain couples TRBV18 to TRBJ1-2; TRBD1 agrees at 7 bases. Losses at the gene ends were 3 bases for V and 8 bases for J; bases not matched to a gene: 12. CDR1 and CDR2 from the germline V gene are KGHSH and LQKENI. The length of the CDR3 is 15 residues. In DNA, the CDR3 is TGTGCCAGCTCACCGTGGAGGGGGCAGAAATACGGCTACACCTTC. Translating gives CASSPWRGQKYGYTF.

In DNA, the CDR3 is TGTGCCAGCAGTTTTAGTAACACCGGGGAGCTGTTTTTT. Residues: CASSFSNTGELFF. The V call is TRBV28, the J call TRBJ2-2, with D hard to call. The V and J ends lost 3 bases and 2 bases respectively, with 4 bases between them. The CDR3 spans 13 residues. CDR1 is MDHEN and CDR2 is SYDVKM in the germline V gene.